Presented here are 7 T cell receptor beta chains from one specimen sequenced in a study of cytomegalovirus exposure and HLA in healthy donors. Both 60 Vbeta primers and 13 Jbeta primers went into the PCR. Libraries were prepared by immunoSEQ multiplex PCR; TCRdb keeps only in-frame clonotypes and omits some of them. The sample includes roughly 240,000 clones, roughly 87% seen only once; the top ten take 5.4%. The sample was PBMCs. The source is a woman between 35 and 50 years old in good health and CMV-seropositive.

CDR3 protein: CASSSRTGGPYEQYF. CDR3 nucleotide sequence: TGTGCCAGCAGTTCTCGGACAGGGGGCCCCTACGAGCAGTACTTC. The V call is TRBV28, the J call TRBJ2-7, with 11 bases identical to TRBD1. V shed 4 bases and J 2 bases; nucleotides not matched to a gene: 4. The length of the CDR3 is 15 residues. Germline V gene data show CDR1 as MDHEN and CDR2 as SYDVKM. Filled out from reference TRBV28 and TRBJ2-7, the complete variable domain reads DVKVTQSSRYLVKRTGEKVFLECVQDMDHENMFWYRQDPGLGLRLIYFSYDVKMKEKGDIPEGYSVSREKKERFSLILESASTNQTSMYLCASSSRTGGPYEQYFGPGTRLTVT.

In its sample, this clone was seen a few times. This chain links TRBV25-1 with TRBJ1-2; 11 positions match TRBD1. Germline V gene lookup returns CDR1 MGHDK and CDR2 SYGVNS. This CDR3 region has 15 residues. Trimming removed 1 base from V and 8 bases from J; junction bases left unmatched: 6. The CDR3 bases are TGTGCCAGCAGTGAATGGGACAGGGGGTGGGCCGGCTACACCTTC. As protein: CASSEWDRGWAGYTF.

The chain couples TRBV27 to TRBJ1-5; 9 bases agree with TRBD1. The CDR3 has 16 amino acids. V was clipped by 2 bases and J by 9 bases; unmatched bases: 11. In germline, CDR1 is MNHEY, CDR2 SMNVEV (reference sequence). CDR3 protein: CASSLTGGAWTRPQHF. The DNA for the CDR3 is TGTGCCAGCAGTTTAACAGGGGGCGCATGGACTCGGCCCCAGCATTTT.

The chain links TRBV20-1 to TRBJ1-4; 7 bases align to TRBD1. The ends lost 5 bases at V and 8 bases at J; junction bases unmatched: 2. This CDR3 has 11 amino acids. CDR1 and CDR2 from the germline V gene are DFQATT and SNEGSKA (reference sequence). The CDR3 region has the DNA TGCAGTGCTGGGACAGTAGAAAAACTGTTTTTT. Amino acids: CSAGTVEKLFF.

The chain joins TRBV4-3 to TRBJ2-5, with 11 bases aligning to TRBD2. CDR1 and CDR2 from the germline V gene are LGHNA and YSLEER. This CDR3 has 16 amino acids. V was pared by 1 base and J by 2 bases, with 3 bases of the junction left unmatched. The CDR3 DNA reads TGCGCCAGCAGCCAAGGTCCTAGCGGGGGGCAAGAGACCCAGTACTTC. Translation gives CASSQGPSGGQETQYF.

The gene calls are TRBV19 and TRBJ2-1, with D perhaps matching TRBD1 (6 bases). From germline, CDR1 is LNHDA and CDR2 SQIVND (reference sequence). This CDR3 is 14 amino acids long. V lost 4 bases to trimming and J lost 4 bases, with 11 bases between them. As DNA, the CDR3 is TGTGCCAGTAGTACCGGGACATTGTACAATGAGCAGTTCTTC. This gives the protein CASSTGTLYNEQFF.

The rearrangement links TRBV9 to TRBJ2-2, with TRBD2 matching over 13 bases. The V segment lost 4 bases and the J segment 2 bases; nucleotides outside the gene matches: 17. CDR3 length: 21 amino acids. Germline V gene data show CDR1 as SGDLS and CDR2 as YYNGEE. CDR3 bases: TGTGCCAGCAGCACTGGCCGGGGGACTAGCGGGACACAAATAAACACCGGGGAGCTGTTTTTT. Its protein product is CASSTGRGTSGTQINTGELFF.